This record looks at one T cell receptor beta chain sequence and its context. Its recognized antigen is unknown. Per-base quality was not reported, and no clone a single base away is much larger than it. This record comes from a study of blood T cell repertoires in COVID-19 (dated by TCRdb to about 2020). With respect to the entire study: Samples from collaborators originated in the United States, Italy and Spain and spanned both the acute and convalescent phases of COVID-19. The repertoires were released in a freely available public database meant as a resource for research on the immune response to SARS-CoV-2. The prospective study material was composed of cDNA or gDNA derived from T cells, B-cell-depleted T cells, or PBMCs. Sample metadata almost always included a de-identified subject ID, COVID-19 status, age in years and sex. HLA class I and class II types, where available, came from metadata supplied by the sample provider rather than from assay-based typing. Samples were obtained from the ongoing ImmuneRACE study (first 160 participants) and from some 1,200 subjects provided by 6 global collaborators. Subjects who had been exposed to COVID-19, were actively infected with it, or had recovered from it provided the deeply sampled blood TCRbeta repertoires that made up the dataset.

Study-wide findings and limitations: The quantity of clinical and demographic metadata differed by source and by participant and was supplied without curation.

TCRbeta CDR3 regions were amplified from genomic DNA using the immunoSEQ Assay, a bias-controlled multiplex PCR. Turning to the authors' computational methods: Nucleated cell counts per sample were estimated from amplification of reference gene primers within the assay. Sequence reads were collapsed and filtered to measure the absolute abundance of every unique TCRbeta CDR3 rearrangement. Productive Simpson clonality was computed per sample as the square root of Simpson's diversity index over productive rearrangements. TCRdb obtained this table from immuneACCESS and retained in-frame rearrangements with V and J assigned. These tables miss some clones; where compared with another copy, unresolved V genes account for less than half of the shortfall, and the remainder is unexplained. Clone size and V and J calls were adopted from that table, with D and trimming inferred from the DNA. The sample has 61,000 or so clones on record, 88% of them singletons. The top ten constitute roughly 20% of the sample.

V lost 0 bases and J lost 3 bases, and the count of bases not matched to a germline gene is 5. Including the terminal cysteine and phenylalanine, the CDR3 comprises 15 residues. The DNA shown is the 45-base CDR3, in frame from base 1. Sequences SGDLS (CDR1) and YYNGEE (CDR2) are obtained from the germline V gene. The collaborating institutions used their own protocols to collect whole blood in K2EDTA tubes. For TCRbeta analysis, collaborator samples were shipped as frozen whole blood, as isolated PBMCs, or as DNA extracted from either sample type. The source is a woman of 80 years or more with active COVID-19. Source material: peripheral blood. The chain joins TRBV9 to TRBJ1-2; TRBD1 aligns with 7 central bases. The CDR3 protein: CASSVELQGYYGYTF. The bases read TGTGCCAGCAGCGTAGAACTACAGGGGTACTATGGCTACACCTTC.